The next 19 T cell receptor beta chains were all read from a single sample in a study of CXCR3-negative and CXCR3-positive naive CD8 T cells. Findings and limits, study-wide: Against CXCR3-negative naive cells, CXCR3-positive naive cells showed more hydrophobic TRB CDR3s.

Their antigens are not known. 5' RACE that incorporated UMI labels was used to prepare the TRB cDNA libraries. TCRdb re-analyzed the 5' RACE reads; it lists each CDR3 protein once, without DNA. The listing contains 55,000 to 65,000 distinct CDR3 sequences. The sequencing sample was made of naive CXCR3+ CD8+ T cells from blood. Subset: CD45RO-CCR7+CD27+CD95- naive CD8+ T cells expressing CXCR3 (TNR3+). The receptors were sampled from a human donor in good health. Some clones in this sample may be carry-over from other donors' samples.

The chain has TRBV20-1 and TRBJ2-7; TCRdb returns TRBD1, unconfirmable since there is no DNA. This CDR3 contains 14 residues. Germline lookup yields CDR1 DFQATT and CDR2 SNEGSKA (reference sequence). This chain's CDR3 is CSAGTAGPTYEQYF.

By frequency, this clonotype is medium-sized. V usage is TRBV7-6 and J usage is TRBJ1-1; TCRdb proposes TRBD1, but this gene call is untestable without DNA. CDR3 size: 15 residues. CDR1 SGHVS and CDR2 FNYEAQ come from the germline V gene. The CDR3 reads CASSTKQGALTEAFF. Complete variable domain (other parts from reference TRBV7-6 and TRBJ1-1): GAGVSQSPRYKVTKRGQDVALRCDPISGHVSLYWYRQALGQGPEFLTYFNYEAQQDKSGLPNDRFSAERPEGSISTLTIQRTEQRDSAMYRCASSTKQGALTEAFFGQGTRLTVV.

CDR3 region: CAISDGLALYEQYF. The chain carries TRBV10-3 and TRBJ2-7. The CDR3 has 14 residues. Germline CDR1 is ENHRY and CDR2 is SYGVKD.

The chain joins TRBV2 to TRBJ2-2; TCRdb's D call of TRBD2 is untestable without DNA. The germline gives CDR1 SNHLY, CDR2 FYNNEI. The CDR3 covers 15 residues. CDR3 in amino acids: CASTKLAGVTGELFF.

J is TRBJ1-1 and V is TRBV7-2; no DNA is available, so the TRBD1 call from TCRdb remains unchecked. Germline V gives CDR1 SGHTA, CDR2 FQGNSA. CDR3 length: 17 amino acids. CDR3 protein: CASSPLGGRDRGTEAFF.

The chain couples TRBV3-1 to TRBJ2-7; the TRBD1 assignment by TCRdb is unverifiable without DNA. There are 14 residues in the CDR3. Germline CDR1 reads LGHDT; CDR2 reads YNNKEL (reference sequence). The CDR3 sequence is CASSQRDSSYEQYF.

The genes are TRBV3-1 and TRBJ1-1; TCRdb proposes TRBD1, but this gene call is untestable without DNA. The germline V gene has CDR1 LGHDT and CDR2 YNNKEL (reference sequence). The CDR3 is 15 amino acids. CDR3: CASSHRQGEDTEAFF.

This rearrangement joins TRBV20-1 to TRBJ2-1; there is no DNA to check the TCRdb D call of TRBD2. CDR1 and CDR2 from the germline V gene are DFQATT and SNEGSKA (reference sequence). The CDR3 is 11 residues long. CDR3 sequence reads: CSALSGNEQLF.

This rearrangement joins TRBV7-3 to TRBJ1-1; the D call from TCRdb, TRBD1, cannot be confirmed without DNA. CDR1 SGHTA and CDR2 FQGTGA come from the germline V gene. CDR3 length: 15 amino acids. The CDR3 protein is CASRWTTGMNTEAFF.

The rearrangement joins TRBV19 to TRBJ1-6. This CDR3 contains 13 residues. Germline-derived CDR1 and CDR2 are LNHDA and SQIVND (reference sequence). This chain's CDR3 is CASAETEYSPLHF. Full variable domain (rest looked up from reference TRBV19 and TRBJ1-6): DGGITQSPKYLFRKEGQNVTLSCEQNLNHDAMYWYRQDPGQGLRLIYYSQIVNDFQKGDIAEGYSVSREKKESFPLTVTSAQKNPTAFYLCASAETEYSPLHFGNGTRLTVT.

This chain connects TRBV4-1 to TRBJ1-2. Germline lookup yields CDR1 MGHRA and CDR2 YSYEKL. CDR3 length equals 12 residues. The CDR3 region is CASSLTLGGYTF.

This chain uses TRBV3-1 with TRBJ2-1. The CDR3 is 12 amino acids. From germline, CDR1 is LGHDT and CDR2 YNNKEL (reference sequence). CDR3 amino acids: CASSQEGWEQFF.

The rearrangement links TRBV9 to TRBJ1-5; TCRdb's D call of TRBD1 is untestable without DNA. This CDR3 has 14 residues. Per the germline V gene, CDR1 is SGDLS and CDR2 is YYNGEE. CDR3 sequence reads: CASSEGGSNQPQHF.

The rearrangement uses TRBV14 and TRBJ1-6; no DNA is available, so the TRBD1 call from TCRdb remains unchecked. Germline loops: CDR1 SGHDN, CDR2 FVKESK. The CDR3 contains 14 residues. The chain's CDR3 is CASSLRQGGSPLHF.

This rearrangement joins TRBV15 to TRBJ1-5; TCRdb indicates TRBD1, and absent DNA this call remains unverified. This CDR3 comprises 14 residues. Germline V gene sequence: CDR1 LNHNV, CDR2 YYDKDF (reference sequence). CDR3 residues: CATSTGESNQPQHF.

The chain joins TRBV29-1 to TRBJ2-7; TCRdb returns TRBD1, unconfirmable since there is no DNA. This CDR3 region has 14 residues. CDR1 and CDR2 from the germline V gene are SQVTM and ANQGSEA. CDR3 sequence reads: CSVEGGDGSYEQYF.

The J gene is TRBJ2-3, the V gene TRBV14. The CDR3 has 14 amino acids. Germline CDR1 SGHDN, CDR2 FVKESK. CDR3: CASSQELGTDTQYF.

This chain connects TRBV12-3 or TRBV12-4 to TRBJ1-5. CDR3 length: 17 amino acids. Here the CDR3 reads CASSIWYDVSSNQPQHF.

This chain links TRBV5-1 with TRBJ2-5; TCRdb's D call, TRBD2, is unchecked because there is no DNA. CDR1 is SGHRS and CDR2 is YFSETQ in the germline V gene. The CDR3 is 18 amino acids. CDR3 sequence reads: CASSLPVFASGEQETQYF.